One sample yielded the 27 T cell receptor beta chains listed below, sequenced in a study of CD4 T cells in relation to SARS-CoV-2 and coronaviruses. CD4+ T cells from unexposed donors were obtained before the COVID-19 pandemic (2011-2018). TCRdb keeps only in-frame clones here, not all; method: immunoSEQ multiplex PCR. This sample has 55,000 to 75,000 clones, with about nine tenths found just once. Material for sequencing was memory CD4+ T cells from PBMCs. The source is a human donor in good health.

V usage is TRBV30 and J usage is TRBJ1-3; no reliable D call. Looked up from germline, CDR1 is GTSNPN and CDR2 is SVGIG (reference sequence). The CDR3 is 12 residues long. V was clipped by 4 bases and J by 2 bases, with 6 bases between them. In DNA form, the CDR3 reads TGTGCCTGGACAGATCCTGGAAACACCATATATTTT. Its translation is CAWTDPGNTIYF.

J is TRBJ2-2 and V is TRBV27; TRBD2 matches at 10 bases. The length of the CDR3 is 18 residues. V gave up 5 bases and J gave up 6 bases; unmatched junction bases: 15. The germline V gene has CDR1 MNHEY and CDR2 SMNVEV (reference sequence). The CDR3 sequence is CASSPKGIIAGGPGELFF. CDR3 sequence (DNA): TGTGCCAGCAGTCCTAAGGGGATCATAGCGGGAGGCCCCGGGGAGCTGTTTTTT.

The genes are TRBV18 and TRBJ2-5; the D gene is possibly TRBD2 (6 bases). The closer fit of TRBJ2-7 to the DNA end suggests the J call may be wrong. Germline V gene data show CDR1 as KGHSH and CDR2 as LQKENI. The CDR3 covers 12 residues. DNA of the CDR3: TGTGCCAGCTCACCGCGGGACGACGAGCAGTACTTC. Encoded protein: CASSPRDDEQYF.

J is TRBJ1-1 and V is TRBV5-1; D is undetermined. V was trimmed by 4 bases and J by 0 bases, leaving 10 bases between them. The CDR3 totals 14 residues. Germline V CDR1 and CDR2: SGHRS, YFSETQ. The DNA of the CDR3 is TGCGCCAGCAGCGGATCGTACATGAACACTGAAGCTTTCTTT. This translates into CASSGSYMNTEAFF.

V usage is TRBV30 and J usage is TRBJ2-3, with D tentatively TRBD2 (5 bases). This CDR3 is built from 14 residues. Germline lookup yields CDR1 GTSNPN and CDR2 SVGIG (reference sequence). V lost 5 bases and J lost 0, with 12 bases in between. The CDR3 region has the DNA TGTGCCTGGGCCAGGACTTATAGCACAGATACGCAGTATTTT. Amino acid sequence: CAWARTYSTDTQYF.

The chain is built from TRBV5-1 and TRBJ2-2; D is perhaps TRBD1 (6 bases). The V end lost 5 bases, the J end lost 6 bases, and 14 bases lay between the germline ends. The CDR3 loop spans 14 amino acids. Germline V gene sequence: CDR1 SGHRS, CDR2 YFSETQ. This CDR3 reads CASRSQGSAGELFF. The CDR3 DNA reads TGCGCCAGCAGATCACAGGGCAGTGCCGGGGAGCTGTTTTTT.

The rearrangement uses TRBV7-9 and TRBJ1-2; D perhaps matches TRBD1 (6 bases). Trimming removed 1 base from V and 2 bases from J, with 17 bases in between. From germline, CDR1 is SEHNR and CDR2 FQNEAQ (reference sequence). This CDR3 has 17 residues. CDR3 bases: TGTGCCAGCAGCTTAGTAGTACGGACAGCGTGGAACTATGGCTACACCTTC. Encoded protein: CASSLVVRTAWNYGYTF.

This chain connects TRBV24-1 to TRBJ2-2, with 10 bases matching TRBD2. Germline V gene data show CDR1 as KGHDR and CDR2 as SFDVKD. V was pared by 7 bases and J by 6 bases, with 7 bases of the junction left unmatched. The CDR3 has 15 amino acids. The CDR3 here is CATRGGTSASGELFF. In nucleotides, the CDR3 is TGTGCCACCAGGGGGGGGACTAGCGCCTCCGGGGAGCTGTTTTTT.

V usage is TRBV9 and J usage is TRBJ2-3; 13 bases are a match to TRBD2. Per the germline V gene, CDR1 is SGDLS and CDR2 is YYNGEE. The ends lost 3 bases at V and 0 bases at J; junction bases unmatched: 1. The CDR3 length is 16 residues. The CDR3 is CASSAGLAGSTDTQYF. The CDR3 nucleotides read TGTGCCAGCAGCGCGGGACTAGCGGGGAGCACAGATACGCAGTATTTT.

The CDR3, as DNA: TGTGCCAGTCGGGTACTAGCGGGGGGGCCGAGGGAGACCCAGTACTTC. As protein: CASRVLAGGPRETQYF. The rearrangement joins TRBV27 to TRBJ2-5, with 13 bases fitting TRBD2. CDR1 is MNHEY, CDR2 SMNVEV, per germline (reference sequence). There are 16 residues in the CDR3. V dropped 9 bases and J dropped 5; count of bases not matched to a gene: 12.

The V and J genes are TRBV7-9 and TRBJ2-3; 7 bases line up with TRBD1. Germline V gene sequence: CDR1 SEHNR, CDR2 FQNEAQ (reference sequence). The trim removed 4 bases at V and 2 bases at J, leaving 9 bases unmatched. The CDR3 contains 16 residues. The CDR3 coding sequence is TGTGCCAGCAGCTGGAGCCGGGACAGCTTCACAGATACGCAGTATTTT. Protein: CASSWSRDSFTDTQYF.

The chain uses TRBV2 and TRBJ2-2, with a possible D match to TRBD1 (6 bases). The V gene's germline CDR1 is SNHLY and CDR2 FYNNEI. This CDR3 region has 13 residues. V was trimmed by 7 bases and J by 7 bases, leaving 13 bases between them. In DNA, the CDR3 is TGTGCCAGCATCTCCAGGGGCTTCGGGGAGCTGTTTTTT. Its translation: CASISRGFGELFF.

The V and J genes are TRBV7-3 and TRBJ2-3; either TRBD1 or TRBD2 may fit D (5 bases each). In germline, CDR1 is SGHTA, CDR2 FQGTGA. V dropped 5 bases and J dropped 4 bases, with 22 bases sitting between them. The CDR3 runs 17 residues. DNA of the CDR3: TGTGCCAGCAGCCCCCAATTCGTACGGGACGGCGCAGATACGCAGTATTTT. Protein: CASSPQFVRDGADTQYF.

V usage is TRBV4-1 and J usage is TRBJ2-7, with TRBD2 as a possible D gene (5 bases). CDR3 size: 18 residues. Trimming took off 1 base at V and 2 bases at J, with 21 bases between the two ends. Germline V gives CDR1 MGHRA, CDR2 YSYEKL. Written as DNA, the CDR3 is TGCGCCAGCAGCCAAGCGCGACGGGCTAGCTCGACTGCCTACGAGCAGTACTTC. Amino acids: CASSQARRASSTAYEQYF.

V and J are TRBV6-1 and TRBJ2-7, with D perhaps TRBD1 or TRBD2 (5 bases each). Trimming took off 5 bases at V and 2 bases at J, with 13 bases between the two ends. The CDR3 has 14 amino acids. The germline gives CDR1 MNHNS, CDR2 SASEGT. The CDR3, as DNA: TGTGCCAGCAGTCCTTCCGGGGCGGCCTACGAGCAGTACTTC. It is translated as CASSPSGAAYEQYF.

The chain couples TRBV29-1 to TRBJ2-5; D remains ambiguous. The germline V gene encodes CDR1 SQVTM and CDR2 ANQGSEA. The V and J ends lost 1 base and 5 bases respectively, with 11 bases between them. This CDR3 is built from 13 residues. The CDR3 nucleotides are TGCAGCGTTGAAGCCGGGTTAGGGGAGACCCAGTACTTC. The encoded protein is CSVEAGLGETQYF.

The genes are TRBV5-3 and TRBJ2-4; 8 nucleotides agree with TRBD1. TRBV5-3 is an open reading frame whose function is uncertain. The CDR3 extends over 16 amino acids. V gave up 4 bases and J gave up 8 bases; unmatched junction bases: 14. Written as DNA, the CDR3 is TGTGCCAGAAGCGGGCAGGGGGCAGGGCCAGTGGACATTCAGTACTTC. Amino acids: CARSGQGAGPVDIQYF.

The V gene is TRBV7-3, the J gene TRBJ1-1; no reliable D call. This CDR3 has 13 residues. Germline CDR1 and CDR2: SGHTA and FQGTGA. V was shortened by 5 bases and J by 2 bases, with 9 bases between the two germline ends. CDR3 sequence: CASSAQANTEAFF. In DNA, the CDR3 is TGTGCCAGCAGCGCCCAAGCAAACACTGAAGCTTTCTTT. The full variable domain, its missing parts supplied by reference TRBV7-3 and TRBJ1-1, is GAGVSQTPSNKVTEKGKYVELRCDPISGHTALYWYRQSLGQGPEFLIYFQGTGAADDSGLPNDRFFAVRPEGSVSTLKIQRTERGDSAVYLCASSAQANTEAFFGQGTRLTVV.

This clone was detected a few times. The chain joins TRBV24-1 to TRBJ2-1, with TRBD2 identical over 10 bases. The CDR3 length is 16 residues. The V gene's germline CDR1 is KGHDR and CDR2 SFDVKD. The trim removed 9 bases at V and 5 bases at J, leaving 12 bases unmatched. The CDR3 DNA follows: TGTGCCACCGGGGGGGGCCAGCTAGCGGGAGACAATGAGCAGTTCTTC. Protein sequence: CATGGGQLAGDNEQFF.

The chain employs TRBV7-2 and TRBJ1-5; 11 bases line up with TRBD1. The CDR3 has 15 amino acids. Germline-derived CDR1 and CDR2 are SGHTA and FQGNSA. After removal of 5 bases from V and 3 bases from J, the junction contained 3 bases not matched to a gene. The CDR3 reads CASSPDRGHNQPQHF. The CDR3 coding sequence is TGTGCCAGCAGCCCGGACAGGGGGCACAATCAGCCCCAGCATTTT.

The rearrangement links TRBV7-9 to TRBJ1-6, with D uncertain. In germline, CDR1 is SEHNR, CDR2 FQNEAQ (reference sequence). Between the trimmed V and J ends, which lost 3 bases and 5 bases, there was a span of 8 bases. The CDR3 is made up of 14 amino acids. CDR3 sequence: CASSFTGDNSPLHF. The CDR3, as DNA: TGTGCCAGCAGCTTTACCGGGGATAATTCACCCCTCCACTTT.

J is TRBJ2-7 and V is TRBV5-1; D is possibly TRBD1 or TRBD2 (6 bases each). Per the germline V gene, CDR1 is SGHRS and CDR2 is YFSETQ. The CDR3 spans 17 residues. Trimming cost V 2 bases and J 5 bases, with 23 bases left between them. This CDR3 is CASSFAGHSSPLNEQYF. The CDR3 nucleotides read TGCGCCAGCAGCTTTGCGGGACATTCTAGCCCACTTAACGAGCAGTACTTC. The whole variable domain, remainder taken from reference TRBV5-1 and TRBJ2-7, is KAGVTQTPRYLIKTRGQQVTLSCSPISGHRSVSWYQQTPGQGLQFLFEYFSETQRNKGNFPGRFSGRQFSNSRSEMNVSTLELGDSALYLCASSFAGHSSPLNEQYFGPGTRLTVT.

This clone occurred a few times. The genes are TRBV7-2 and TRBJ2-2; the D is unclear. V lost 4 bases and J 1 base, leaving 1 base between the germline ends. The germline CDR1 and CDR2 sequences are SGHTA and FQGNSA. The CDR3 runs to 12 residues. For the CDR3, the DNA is TGTGCCAGCAGCTGGAACACCGGGGAGCTGTTTTTT. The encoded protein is CASSWNTGELFF.

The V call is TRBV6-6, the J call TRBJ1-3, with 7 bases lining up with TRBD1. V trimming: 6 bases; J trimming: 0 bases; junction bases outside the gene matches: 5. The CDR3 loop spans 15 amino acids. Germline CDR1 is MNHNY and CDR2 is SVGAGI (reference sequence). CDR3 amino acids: CASRPTGNSGNTIYF. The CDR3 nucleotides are TGTGCCAGCAGACCGACAGGGAACTCTGGAAACACCATATATTTT.

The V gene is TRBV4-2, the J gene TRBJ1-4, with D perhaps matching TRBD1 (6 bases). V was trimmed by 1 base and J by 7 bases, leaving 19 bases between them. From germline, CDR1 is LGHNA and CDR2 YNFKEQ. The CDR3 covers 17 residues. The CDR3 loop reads CASSQAGEGGFGEKLFF. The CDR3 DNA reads TGTGCCAGCAGCCAAGCGGGGGAGGGGGGGTTCGGTGAAAAACTGTTTTTT.

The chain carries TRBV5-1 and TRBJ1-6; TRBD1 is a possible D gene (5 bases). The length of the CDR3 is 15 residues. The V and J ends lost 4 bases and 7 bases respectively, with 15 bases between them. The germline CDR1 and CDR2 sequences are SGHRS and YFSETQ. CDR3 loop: CASSPFRDGNSPLHF. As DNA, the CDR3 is TGCGCCAGCAGCCCCTTCAGGGACGGAAATTCACCCCTCCACTTT.

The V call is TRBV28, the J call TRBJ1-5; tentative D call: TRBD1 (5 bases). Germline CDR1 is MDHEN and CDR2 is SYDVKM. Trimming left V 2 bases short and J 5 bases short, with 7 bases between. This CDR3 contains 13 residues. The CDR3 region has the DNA TGTGCCAGCAGTTTAAGGGGATATCAGCCCCAGCATTTT. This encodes CASSLRGYQPQHF. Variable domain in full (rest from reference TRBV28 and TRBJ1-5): DVKVTQSSRYLVKRTGEKVFLECVQDMDHENMFWYRQDPGLGLRLIYFSYDVKMKEKGDIPEGYSVSREKKERFSLILESASTNQTSMYLCASSLRGYQPQHFGDGTRLSIL.